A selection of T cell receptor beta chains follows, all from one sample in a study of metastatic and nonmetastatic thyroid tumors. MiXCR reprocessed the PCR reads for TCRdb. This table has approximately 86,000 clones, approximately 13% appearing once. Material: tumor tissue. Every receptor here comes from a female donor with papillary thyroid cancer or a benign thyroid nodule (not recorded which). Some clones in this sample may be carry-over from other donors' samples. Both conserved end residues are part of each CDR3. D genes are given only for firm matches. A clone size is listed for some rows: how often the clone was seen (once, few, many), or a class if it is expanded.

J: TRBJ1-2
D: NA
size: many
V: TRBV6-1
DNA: TGTGCCAGCAAAACAAGCTATGGCTACACCTTC
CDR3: CASKTSYGYTF

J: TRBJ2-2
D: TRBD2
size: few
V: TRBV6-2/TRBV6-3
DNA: TGTGCCAGCAGCCGGACTAGCTCGGTCGGGGAGCTGTTTTTT
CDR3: CASSRTSSVGELFF

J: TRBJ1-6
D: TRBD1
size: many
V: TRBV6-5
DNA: TGTGCCAGCAGTTACTCGGGGACAGGGAATTCAAATTCACCCCTCCACTTT
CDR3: CASSYSGTGNSNSPLHF

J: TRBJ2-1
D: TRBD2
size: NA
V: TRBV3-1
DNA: TGTGCCAGCAGCCAAGATCGGACTAGCGGGAACAATGAGCAGTTCTTC
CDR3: CASSQDRTSGNNEQFF

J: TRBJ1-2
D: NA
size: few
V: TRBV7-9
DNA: TGTGCCAGCAGCACCAACCTCTACTACACATTC
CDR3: CASSTNLYYTF

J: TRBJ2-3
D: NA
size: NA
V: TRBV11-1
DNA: TGTGCCAGCAGCTTAGAGGGGATTGGGACAGATACGCAGTATTTT
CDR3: CASSLEGIGTDTQYF

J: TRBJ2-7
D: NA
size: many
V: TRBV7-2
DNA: TGTGCCAGCAGCTCCGGATCACATCGGGAGCAGTACTTC
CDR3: CASSSGSHREQYF

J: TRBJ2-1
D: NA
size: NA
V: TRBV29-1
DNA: TGCAGCGTTGAAGACCAGCAGCGGGCTTACTACAATGAGCAGTTCTTC
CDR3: CSVEDQQRAYYNEQFF

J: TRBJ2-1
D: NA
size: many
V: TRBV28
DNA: TGTGCCAGCAGTTCCAGGGGTGAGCAGTTCTTC
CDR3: CASSSRGEQFF

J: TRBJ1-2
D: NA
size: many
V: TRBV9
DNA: TGTGCCAGCAGCATGGAATCACAGGAGGCGGGTTCTAATGGCTACACCTTC
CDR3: CASSMESQEAGSNGYTF

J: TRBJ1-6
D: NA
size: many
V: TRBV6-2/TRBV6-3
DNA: TGTGCCAGCGGAACAGTGATCCCCCAAAATTCACCCCTCCACTTT
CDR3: CASGTVIPQNSPLHF

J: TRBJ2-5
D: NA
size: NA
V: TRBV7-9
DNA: TGTGCCAGCAGCTTCTTTGGACATACCCAAGAGACCCAGTACTTC
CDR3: CASSFFGHTQETQYF

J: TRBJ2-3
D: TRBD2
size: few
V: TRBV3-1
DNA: TGTGCCAGCAGACCCAGGGGACTAGCGGGAGCAACAGATACGCAGTATTTT
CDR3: CASRPRGLAGATDTQYF

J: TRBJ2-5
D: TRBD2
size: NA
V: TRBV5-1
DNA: TGCGCCAGCAGCCCGCCGTTAGCGGGAGAAGAGACCCAGTACTTC
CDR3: CASSPPLAGEETQYF

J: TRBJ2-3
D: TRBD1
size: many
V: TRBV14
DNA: TGTGCCAGCAGCCCCCCCGGGACAGGTGTGGATACGCAGTATTTT
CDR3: CASSPPGTGVDTQYF

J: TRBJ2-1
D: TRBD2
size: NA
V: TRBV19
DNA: TGTGCCAGTAGTCAATACACTAGCGGGAGGCCCGATGAGCAGTTCTTC
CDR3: CASSQYTSGRPDEQFF

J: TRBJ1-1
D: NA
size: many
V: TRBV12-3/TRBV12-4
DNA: TGTGCCAGCAGTCTCGGGGCCGCGAACACTGAAGCTTTCTTT
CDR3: CASSLGAANTEAFF

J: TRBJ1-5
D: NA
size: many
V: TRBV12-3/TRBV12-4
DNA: TGTGCCAGCAGTTCAACAGGGTCGCAGCCCCAGCATTTT
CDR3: CASSSTGSQPQHF

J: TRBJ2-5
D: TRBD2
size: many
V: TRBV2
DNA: TGTGCCAGCAGCACCGGGACTAGCGGGAGCGGTGAGACCCAGTACTTC
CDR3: CASSTGTSGSGETQYF

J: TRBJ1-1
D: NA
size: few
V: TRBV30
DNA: TGTACCTGGAGTTCACTGCTACTGGGAATGTCGGACACTGAAGCTTTCTTT
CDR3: CTWSSLLLGMSDTEAFF

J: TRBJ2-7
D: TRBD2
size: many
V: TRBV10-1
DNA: TGCGCCAGCAGTGAGAGAGCGGGAGGTGACTACGAGCAGTACTTC
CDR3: CASSERAGGDYEQYF

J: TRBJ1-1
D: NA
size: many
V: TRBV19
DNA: TGTGCCAGTAGTCGCGGGGCATCCACTGAAGCTTTCTTT
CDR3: CASSRGASTEAFF

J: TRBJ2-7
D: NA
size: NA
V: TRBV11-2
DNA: TGTGCCAGCATCGAGGCCCATGGATACGAGCAGTACTTC
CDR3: CASIEAHGYEQYF

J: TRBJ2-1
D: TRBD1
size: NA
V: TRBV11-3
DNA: TGTGCCGGCAGCCCCGGGACAGTAAACAATGAGCAGTTCTTC
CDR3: CAGSPGTVNNEQFF

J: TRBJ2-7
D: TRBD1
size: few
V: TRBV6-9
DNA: TGTGCCAGCAGTTATCCCGGACAGGGTTCTTACGAGCAGTACTTC
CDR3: CASSYPGQGSYEQYF

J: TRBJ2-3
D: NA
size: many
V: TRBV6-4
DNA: TGTGCCAGCAGTGACTCCTCCACCACAGATACGCAGTATTTT
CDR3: CASSDSSTTDTQYF

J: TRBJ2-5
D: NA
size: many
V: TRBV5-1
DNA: TGCGCCAGCAGCCCACCTTGGAGCGCCCAGGAGACCCAGTACTTC
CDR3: CASSPPWSAQETQYF

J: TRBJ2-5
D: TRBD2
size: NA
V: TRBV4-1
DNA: TGCGCCAGCAGCCAAGATCATGGCACTAGCGGGTCCATACAAGAGACCCAGTACTTC
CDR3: CASSQDHGTSGSIQETQYF

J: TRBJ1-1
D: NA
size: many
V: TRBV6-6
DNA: TGTGCCAGCAGTTACGCCGGGACCTCCTGGAATACTGAAGCTTTCTTT
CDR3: CASSYAGTSWNTEAFF

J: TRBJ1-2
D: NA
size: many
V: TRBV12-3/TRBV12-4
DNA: TGTGCCAGCAGTACTTCCACAGGGCGCCCCGGGGGCTACACCTTC
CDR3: CASSTSTGRPGGYTF

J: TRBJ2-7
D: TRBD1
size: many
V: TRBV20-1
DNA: TGCAGTGCTAGTACCGGGACAGGGGTCCACGAGCAGTACTTC
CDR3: CSASTGTGVHEQYF

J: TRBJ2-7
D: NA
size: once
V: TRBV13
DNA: TGTGCCAGCAGCTTAAGCGCCGGCGGGATAACCTACGAGCAGTACTTC
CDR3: CASSLSAGGITYEQYF

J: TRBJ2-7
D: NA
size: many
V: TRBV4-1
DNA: TGCGCCAGCAGCCACGGGACAAGGAACGAGCAGTACTTC
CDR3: CASSHGTRNEQYF

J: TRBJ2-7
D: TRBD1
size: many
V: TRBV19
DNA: TGTGCCAGTAGTAGGGGCCCGGCAGGGGGTTTTTTCTACGAGCAGTACTTC
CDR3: CASSRGPAGGFFYEQYF

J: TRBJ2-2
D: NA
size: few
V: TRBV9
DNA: TGTGCCAGCAGCCTCCCTGGGACCGGGGAGCTGTTTTTT
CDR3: CASSLPGTGELFF

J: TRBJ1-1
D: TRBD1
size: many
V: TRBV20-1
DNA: TGCAGTGCTAGACACGACAGGGGAGGTAGGTGGAACACTGAAGCTTTCTTT
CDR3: CSARHDRGGRWNTEAFF

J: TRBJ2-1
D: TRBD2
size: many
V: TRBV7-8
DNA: TGTGCCAGCAGCGGGACTAGCGGGAGGGCCCATGAGCAGTTCTTC
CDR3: CASSGTSGRAHEQFF

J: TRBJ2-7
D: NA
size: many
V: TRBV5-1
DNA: TGCGCCAGCAGCTCCCCACGTACCTACGAGCAGTACTTC
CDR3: CASSSPRTYEQYF

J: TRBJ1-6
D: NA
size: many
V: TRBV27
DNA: TGTGCCAGCAGTCTTACACGGGGCTATTCACCCCTCCACTTT
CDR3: CASSLTRGYSPLHF

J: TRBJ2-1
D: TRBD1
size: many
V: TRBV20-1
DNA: TGCAGTGCTAGACGGGACAGGGATAGTAATGAGCAGTTCTTC
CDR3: CSARRDRDSNEQFF

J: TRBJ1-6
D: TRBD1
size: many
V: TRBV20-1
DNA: TGCAGTGCTAGAGAACGGACAGGGAACAATTCACCCCTCCACTTT
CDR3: CSARERTGNNSPLHF

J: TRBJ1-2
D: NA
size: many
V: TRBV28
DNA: TGTGCCAGCAGTTTAGTCGGGGGGGGTAACTATGGCTACACCTTC
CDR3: CASSLVGGGNYGYTF

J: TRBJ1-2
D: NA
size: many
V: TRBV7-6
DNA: TGTGCCAGCAGCTTAGAACCAGCGGGGAACGGCTACACCTTC
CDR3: CASSLEPAGNGYTF

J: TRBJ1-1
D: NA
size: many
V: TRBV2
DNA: TGTGCCAGCAGTGCAGGGGAAAGGGGCACTGAAGCTTTCTTT
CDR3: CASSAGERGTEAFF

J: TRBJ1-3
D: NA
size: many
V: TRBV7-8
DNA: TGTGCCAGCAGCTTAGCCATCCCCGGGACTCCCTCTGGAAACACCATATATTTT
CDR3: CASSLAIPGTPSGNTIYF

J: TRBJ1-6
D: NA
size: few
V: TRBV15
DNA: TGTGCCACCCGGGGCAGGGAGTCCCATAATTCACCCCTCCACTTT
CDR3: CATRGRESHNSPLHF

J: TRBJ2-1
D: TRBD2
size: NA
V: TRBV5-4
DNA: TGTGCCAGCAGCTTACCAGCGGGAGCCCACAATGAGCAGTTCTTC
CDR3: CASSLPAGAHNEQFF

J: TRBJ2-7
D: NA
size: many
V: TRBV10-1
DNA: TGCGCCAGCAGAGAGGCGCCAGCAATCTTCTACGAGCAGTACTTC
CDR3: CASREAPAIFYEQYF

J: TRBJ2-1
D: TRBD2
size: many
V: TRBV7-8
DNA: TGTGCCAGCAGCCCCAAACAGCGGGAGTGGCATGAGCAGTTCTTC
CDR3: CASSPKQREWHEQFF

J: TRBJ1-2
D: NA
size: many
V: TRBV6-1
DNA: TGTGCCAGCACCAAAAGGGGGGGGGCTTACGGCTACACCTTC
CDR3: CASTKRGGAYGYTF

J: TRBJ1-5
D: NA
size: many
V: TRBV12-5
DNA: TGTGCTAGTGGTTTGAGGGGGGCCGAGCATTTT
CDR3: CASGLRGAEHF

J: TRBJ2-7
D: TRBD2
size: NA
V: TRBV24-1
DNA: TGTGCCACCAGTGATGGGGACAGTACTAGCGGGAGCCTGAACGAGCAGTACTTC
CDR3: CATSDGDSTSGSLNEQYF

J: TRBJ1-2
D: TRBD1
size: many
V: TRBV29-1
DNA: TGCAGCGTTGGAGACAGGGGCGGCTACACCTTC
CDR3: CSVGDRGGYTF

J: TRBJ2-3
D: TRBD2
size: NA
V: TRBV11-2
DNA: TGTGCCAGCAGCCGACTAGCGGATACGCAGTATTTT
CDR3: CASSRLADTQYF